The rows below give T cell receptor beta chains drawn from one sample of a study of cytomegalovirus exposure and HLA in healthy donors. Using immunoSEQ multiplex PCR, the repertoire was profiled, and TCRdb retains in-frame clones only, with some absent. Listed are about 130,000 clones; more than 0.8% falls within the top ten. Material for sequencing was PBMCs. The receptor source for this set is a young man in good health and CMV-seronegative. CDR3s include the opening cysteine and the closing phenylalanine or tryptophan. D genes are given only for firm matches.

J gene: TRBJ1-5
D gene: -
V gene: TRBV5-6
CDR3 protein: CASSPGAGRASNQPQHF
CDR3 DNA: TGTGCCAGCAGCCCAGGGGCAGGAAGGGCGAGCAATCAGCCCCAGCATTTT

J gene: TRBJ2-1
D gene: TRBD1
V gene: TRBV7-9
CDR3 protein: CASSPPGQGYNEQFF
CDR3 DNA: TGTGCCAGCAGCCCCCCGGGACAGGGCTACAATGAGCAGTTCTTC

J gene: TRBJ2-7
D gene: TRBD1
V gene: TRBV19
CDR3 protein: CASSSPTGGRYEQYF
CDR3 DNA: TGTGCCAGTAGTTCCCCGACAGGGGGCCGCTACGAGCAGTACTTC

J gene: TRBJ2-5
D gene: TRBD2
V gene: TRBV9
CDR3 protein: CASSVAAAGFEETQYF
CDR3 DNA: TGTGCCAGCAGCGTAGCGGCAGCGGGGTTCGAAGAGACCCAGTACTTC

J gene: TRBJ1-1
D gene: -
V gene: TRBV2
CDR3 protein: CASSESGGINTEAFF
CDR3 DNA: TGTGCCAGCAGTGAATCGGGGGGGATAAACACTGAAGCTTTCTTT

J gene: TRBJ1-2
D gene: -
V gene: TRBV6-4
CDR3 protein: CASSRRGNYGYTF
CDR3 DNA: TGTGCCAGCAGCCGACGGGGAAACTATGGCTACACCTTC

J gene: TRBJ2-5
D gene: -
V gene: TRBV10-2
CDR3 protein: CASRPAGLETQYF
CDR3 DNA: TGCGCCAGCCGACCAGCAGGTCTAGAGACCCAGTACTTC

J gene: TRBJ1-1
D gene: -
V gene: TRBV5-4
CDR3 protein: CASSPGWGLNTEAFF
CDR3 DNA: TGTGCCAGCAGCCCTGGTTGGGGGCTGAACACTGAAGCTTTCTTT

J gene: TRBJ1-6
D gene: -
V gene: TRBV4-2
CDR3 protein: CASSPELGAKVSPLHF
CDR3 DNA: TGTGCCAGCAGCCCAGAACTGGGGGCAAAGGTTTCACCCCTCCACTTT

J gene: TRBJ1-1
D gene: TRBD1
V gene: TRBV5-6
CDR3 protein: CASSRRLTGVTEAFF
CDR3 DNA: TGTGCCAGCAGCCGGAGATTAACAGGGGTCACTGAAGCTTTCTTT

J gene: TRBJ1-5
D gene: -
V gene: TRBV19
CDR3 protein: CASASRQGYQPQHF
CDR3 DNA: TGTGCCAGTGCGTCAAGGCAGGGCTATCAGCCCCAGCATTTT

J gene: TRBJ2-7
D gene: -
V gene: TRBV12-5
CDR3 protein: CASGIGSSYEQYF
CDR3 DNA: TGTGCTAGTGGTATCGGGAGCTCCTACGAGCAGTACTTC

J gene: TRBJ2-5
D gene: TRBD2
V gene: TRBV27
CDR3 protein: CASSLTSGGLVETQYF
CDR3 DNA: TGTGCCAGCAGCTTGACTAGCGGGGGGCTAGTAGAGACCCAGTACTTC